The 25 T cell receptor beta chains in this list originate from one sample, sequenced in a study of blood T cell repertoires in COVID-19. Sequencing used immunoSEQ multiplex PCR; TCRdb keeps in-frame clones, though not all of them. Here the sample spans 250,000 to 350,000 clones, around nine tenths being singletons. Source material: peripheral blood. Receptors were obtained from a young man with acute or convalescent COVID-19.

The chain is built from TRBV5-1 and TRBJ1-1; D is ambiguous. This CDR3 has 14 amino acids. V was pared by 0 bases and J by 1 base, with 7 bases between. Germline V lookup: CDR1 SGHRS, CDR2 YFSETQ. The CDR3, as DNA: TGCGCCAGCAGCTTGGCAGTACCGAACACTGAAGCTTTCTTT. It encodes CASSLAVPNTEAFF.

The gene calls are TRBV30 and TRBJ2-6; 12 nucleotides line up with TRBD2. Germline CDR1 GTSNPN, CDR2 SVGIG (reference sequence). Unmatched junction bases numbered 3, after V lost 2 bases and J lost 4 bases. The CDR3 sequence is 16 residues long. The CDR3: CAWSLAGGQGANVLTF. The CDR3 DNA reads TGTGCCTGGAGTCTAGCGGGAGGGCAAGGGGCCAACGTCCTGACTTTC.

This chain uses TRBV24-1 with TRBJ2-1, with TRBD2 identical over 13 bases. The CDR3 has 16 residues. J lost 6 bases, V lost 3 bases, and 4 bases had no gene match. Germline-derived CDR1 and CDR2 are KGHDR and SFDVKD. The CDR3 loop is CATSDLLAGGLNEQFF. CDR3 DNA sequence: TGTGCCACCAGTGATCTACTAGCGGGAGGGCTCAATGAGCAGTTCTTC.

The rearrangement links TRBV4-2 to TRBJ1-5; D possibly corresponds to TRBD1 (5 bases). The CDR3 has 17 amino acids. Germline CDR1 LGHNA, CDR2 YNFKEQ. V gave up 0 bases and J gave up 6 bases, with 18 bases separating them. The CDR3 reads CASSQESTVGQFQPQHF. The CDR3 bases are TGTGCCAGCAGCCAAGAGTCGACAGTGGGGCAGTTTCAGCCCCAGCATTTT.

The V and J genes are TRBV27 and TRBJ2-2, with D perhaps TRBD1 (6 bases). CDR3 length: 15 amino acids. The germline gives CDR1 MNHEY, CDR2 SMNVEV (reference sequence). V lost 6 bases to trimming and J lost 2 bases, with 13 bases between them. The chain's CDR3 is CASRDPGQNTGELFF. CDR3 nucleotide sequence: TGTGCCAGCAGGGATCCGGGACAAAACACCGGGGAGCTGTTTTTT.

The chain's CDR3 is CASGGGRPTSYNEQFF. Written as DNA, the CDR3 is TGCGCCAGCGGAGGAGGGAGACCCACCTCCTACAATGAGCAGTTCTTC. The chain uses TRBV5-1 and TRBJ2-1; D is possibly TRBD2 (6 bases). The CDR3 extends over 16 amino acids. Trimming cost V 7 bases and J 0 bases, with 17 bases left between them. CDR1 and CDR2 from the germline V gene are SGHRS and YFSETQ.

The chain uses TRBV19 and TRBJ1-1; a possible D gene is TRBD1 (5 bases). The CDR3 covers 15 residues. V gave up 5 bases and J gave up 1 base, with 14 bases separating them. In germline, CDR1 is LNHDA, CDR2 SQIVND (reference sequence). The CDR3 reads CASSWRGAANTEAFF. For the CDR3, the DNA is TGTGCCAGTAGTTGGAGGGGTGCCGCGAACACTGAAGCTTTCTTT.

The rearrangement joins TRBV4-1 to TRBJ1-2; TRBD1 is a possible D gene (6 bases). Germline V gene lookup returns CDR1 MGHRA and CDR2 YSYEKL. The CDR3 has 15 amino acids. V was cut by 3 bases and J by 1 base, with 12 bases left in between. CDR3 nucleotides: TGCGCCAGCAGCCAGGGGGCGCGAGATAACTATGGCTACACCTTC. This codes for CASSQGARDNYGYTF.

The gene calls are TRBV5-3 and TRBJ1-2, with D maybe TRBD1 (5 bases). TRBV5-3 is classed as an ORF, of uncertain function. The length of the CDR3 is 11 residues. Trimming cost V 0 bases and J 9 bases, with 6 bases left between them. CDR3 sequence (DNA): TGTGCCAGAAGCTTGGTGGACAGCTACACCTTC. It codes for CARSLVDSYTF.

This clone was detected only once. The chain has TRBV28 and TRBJ1-4; no clear D. V gave up 6 bases and J gave up 7 bases, with 15 bases separating them. Germline V gene sequence: CDR1 MDHEN, CDR2 SYDVKM. This CDR3 comprises 14 residues. CDR3 sequence: CASRQQPQIEKLFF. Written as DNA, the CDR3 is TGTGCCAGCAGACAACAGCCCCAGATTGAAAAACTGTTTTTT.

The chain carries TRBV2 and TRBJ1-4, with TRBD1 matching over 8 bases. Trimming took 5 bases from V and 0 from J; bases not matched to a gene: 2. The CDR3 sequence is 15 residues long. CDR1 is SNHLY and CDR2 is FYNNEI in the germline V gene. CDR3: CASSLQGATNEKLFF. In DNA, the CDR3 is TGTGCCAGCAGTCTACAGGGGGCAACTAATGAAAAACTGTTTTTT.

The chain uses TRBV6-5 and TRBJ1-1; 9 positions match TRBD1. Germline V gene lookup returns CDR1 MNHEY and CDR2 SVGAGI. The V and J ends lost 4 bases and 5 bases, in that order; junction bases with no gene match: 5. The CDR3 contains 14 residues. This CDR3 is CASSSGTGKTEAFF. For the CDR3, the DNA is TGTGCCAGCAGTTCCGGGACAGGGAAAACTGAAGCTTTCTTT.

This chain joins TRBV7-9 and TRBJ2-3; 10 bases line up with TRBD2. In germline, CDR1 is SEHNR, CDR2 FQNEAQ (reference sequence). This CDR3 comprises 16 residues. With V trimmed by 1 base and J by 1 base, 2 bases remained unmatched. The CDR3 here is CASSLGLAGRTDTQYF. The DNA of the CDR3 is TGTGCCAGCAGCTTAGGACTAGCGGGCCGCACAGATACGCAGTATTTT.

This clone occurred once. V is TRBV2 and J is TRBJ2-5; D is unresolved. The CDR3 is 15 residues long. CDR1 SNHLY and CDR2 FYNNEI come from the germline V gene. Trimming removed 6 bases from V and 5 bases from J, with 19 bases in between. CDR3 sequence reads: CASRAGGGSTETQYF. The DNA of the CDR3 is TGTGCCAGCAGAGCCGGCGGTGGTTCAACCGAGACCCAGTACTTC.

The chain has TRBV28 and TRBJ2-1; a possible D gene is TRBD2 (7 bases). The CDR3 covers 17 residues. Trimming cost V 5 bases and J 3 bases, with 20 bases left between them. Looked up from germline, CDR1 is MDHEN and CDR2 is SYDVKM. The CDR3: CASSGGAAAQIYNEQFF. CDR3 DNA sequence: TGTGCCAGCAGTGGGGGGGCCGCGGCACAGATCTACAATGAGCAGTTCTTC.

The V gene is TRBV27, the J gene TRBJ2-7, with D perhaps matching TRBD1 (5 bases). This CDR3 has 14 amino acids. Looked up from germline, CDR1 is MNHEY and CDR2 is SMNVEV (reference sequence). V lost 2 bases and J lost 5, with 13 bases in between. The DNA of the CDR3 is TGTGCCAGCAGTTTAGTGGTAGGGGCCGACGAGCAGTACTTC. Translating it yields CASSLVVGADEQYF.

CDR3 region: CASSSTGVGANVLTF. The CDR3 DNA follows: TGTGCCAGCAGTTCAACAGGGGTGGGGGCCAACGTCCTGACTTTC. This chain links TRBV28 with TRBJ2-6, with 7 nucleotides matching TRBD1. CDR3 length: 15 amino acids. Germline lookup yields CDR1 MDHEN and CDR2 SYDVKM. The V gene end was trimmed by 4 bases and the J gene end by 4 bases; junction bases not matched to a gene: 4.

This CDR3 reads CASSLVGLEAFF. The CDR3 nucleotides read TGTGCCAGCAGCCTGGTGGGCCTCGAAGCTTTCTTT. This rearrangement joins TRBV7-8 to TRBJ1-1, with D unresolved. V gave up 5 bases and J gave up 8 bases, with 12 bases separating them. There are 12 residues in the CDR3. CDR1 and CDR2 (germline): SGHVS, FQNEAQ.

The V and J genes are TRBV5-1 and TRBJ2-2, with 8 bases lining up with TRBD2. Germline V gives CDR1 SGHRS, CDR2 YFSETQ. The trim removed 4 bases at V and 0 bases at J, leaving 8 bases unmatched. CDR3 length: 17 amino acids. CDR3 region: CASSPNTGGTNTGELFF. In nucleotides, the CDR3 is TGCGCCAGCAGCCCCAATACGGGGGGGACGAACACCGGGGAGCTGTTTTTT.

The V and J genes are TRBV5-1 and TRBJ1-3; D unresolved. The ends were cut back, 0 bases at V and 8 bases at J, with 9 bases in the middle. The CDR3 is 13 residues long. Germline V CDR1 and CDR2: SGHRS, YFSETQ. This CDR3 reads CASSLALSDTIYF. DNA of the CDR3: TGCGCCAGCAGCTTGGCTCTGTCGGACACCATATATTTT.

V gene TRBV6-1 combines with J gene TRBJ2-7; TRBD2 might be the D (6 bases). Germline values: CDR1 MNHNS, CDR2 SASEGT. The CDR3 extends over 13 amino acids. With 3 bases removed from V and 2 bases from J, the gap between germline ends came to 8 bases. The CDR3 reads CASSDGGPYEQYF. The CDR3 DNA sequence: TGTGCCAGCAGTGACGGGGGACCCTACGAGCAGTACTTC.

V and J are TRBV9 and TRBJ2-1, with 15 bases fitting TRBD2. CDR3 length equals 17 residues. V dropped 3 bases and J dropped 6; count of bases not matched to a gene: 7. Germline CDR1 is SGDLS and CDR2 is YYNGEE. CDR3 sequence reads: CASSAPRTSGRGNEQFF. The CDR3 nucleotides read TGTGCCAGCAGCGCCCCTCGGACTAGCGGGAGGGGCAATGAGCAGTTCTTC.

This clone has a single count. CDR3 in DNA: TGTGCCAGTATCAGGGGAGACAGTGGGAACACTGAAGCTTTCTTT. It is translated as CASIRGDSGNTEAFF. V gene TRBV19 combines with J gene TRBJ1-1; weak D call: TRBD1 (6 bases). The ends were cut back, 7 bases at V and 1 base at J, with 16 bases in the middle. The CDR3 sequence is 15 residues long. Germline V gene lookup returns CDR1 LNHDA and CDR2 SQIVND (reference sequence).

The chain employs TRBV20-1 and TRBJ1-2; 7 bases align to TRBD1. In germline, CDR1 is DFQATT, CDR2 SNEGSKA (reference sequence). The CDR3 extends over 11 amino acids. CDR3 nucleotides: TGCAGCTTAACAGGGGAAGGCGGCTACACCTTC. This translates into CSLTGEGGYTF.

This clone showed up just a few times. The chain recombines TRBV5-1 with TRBJ2-7, with 13 positions matching TRBD2. The CDR3 is made up of 15 amino acids. The J segment lost 5 bases and the V segment lost 2 bases, leaving 4 bases of the junction unmatched. Germline V lookup: CDR1 SGHRS, CDR2 YFSETQ. CDR3 protein: CASSFTSGGADEQYF. The CDR3 region has the DNA TGCGCCAGCAGCTTTACTAGCGGGGGGGCGGACGAGCAGTACTTC.